Each of the 23 T cell receptor beta chains below was sequenced from the same sample in a study of T cells in Graves' hyperthyroidism and ophthalmopathy. From RNA transcripts, TCR beta CDR3 regions were amplified. First-round RT-PCR with HTBI primers amplified the TCR CDR3 region. Via MiXCR, TCRdb re-called the multiplex PCR reads, giving one row per CDR3 protein. The repertoire holds 450,000 to 700,000 distinct CDR3 sequences, with around 42% as singletons. The sample taken for sequencing was peripheral blood or thyroid tissue (not recorded which). These receptors originate from an adult woman with Graves' disease, either hyperthyroidism or ophthalmopathy (not recorded which).

The chain employs TRBV10-3 and TRBJ1-2; possibly TRBD1 for D (6 bases). Looked up from germline, CDR1 is ENHRY and CDR2 is SYGVKD. This CDR3 comprises 12 residues. Deletions cut 8 bases from V and 5 bases from J, with 12 bases between. The CDR3 loop is CAIEQGQYGYTF. For the CDR3, the DNA is TGTGCCATCGAACAGGGCCAGTATGGCTACACCTTC.

This clonotype was recorded many times. The chain joins TRBV10-3 to TRBJ2-5; 7 bases map to TRBD2. Germline CDR1 and CDR2: ENHRY and SYGVKD. The CDR3 length is 15 residues. The junction had 12 bases not matched to a gene; V was cut back by 6 bases and J by 5 bases. The CDR3 nucleotides read TGTGCCATCAGCCGGGGGGAGACGTCGATCGAGACCCAGTACTTC. It is translated as CAISRGETSIETQYF.

This clonotype occurred many times. This rearrangement joins TRBV5-1 to TRBJ2-7, with D possibly called TRBD1 or TRBD2 (6 bases each). Germline values: CDR1 SGHRS, CDR2 YFSETQ. The CDR3 has 15 residues. The V end lost 6 bases, the J end lost 6 bases, and 22 bases lay between the germline ends. The CDR3 protein is CASKVGGIYLGEQYF. In nucleotides, the CDR3 is TGCGCCAGCAAGGTAGGGGGGATCTATTTGGGCGAGCAGTACTTC.

This chain uses TRBV10-3 with TRBJ1-5; D is uncertain. With 4 bases removed from V and 2 bases from J, the gap between germline ends came to 9 bases. Germline values: CDR1 ENHRY, CDR2 SYGVKD. The CDR3 runs 14 residues. This CDR3 reads CAISGSGGNQPQHF. CDR3 sequence (DNA): TGTGCCATCAGTGGCTCCGGGGGCAATCAGCCCCAGCATTTT.

The chain recombines TRBV19 with TRBJ1-1; unclear D gene. The germline V gene encodes CDR1 LNHDA and CDR2 SQIVND (reference sequence). V was trimmed by 4 bases and J by 8 bases, leaving 8 bases between them. The length of the CDR3 is 11 residues. As DNA, the CDR3 is TGTGCCAGTAGTAGGGAGGTCGAAGCTTTCTTT. Protein: CASSREVEAFF.

This sequence joins TRBV15 and TRBJ2-4, with 13 positions matching TRBD2. The CDR3 length is 14 residues. CDR1 is LNHNV, CDR2 YYDKDF, per germline (reference sequence). Germline trimming cut 1 base from V and 14 bases from J; bases unmatched to any gene: 5. The chain's CDR3 is CATSRALGTSGKYF. DNA for the CDR3: TGTGCCACCAGCAGAGCGTTAGGGACTAGCGGGAAGTACTTC.

This clonotype was seen more than once but under ten times. This chain connects TRBV9 to TRBJ1-1; D gene uncertain. Germline-derived CDR1 and CDR2 are SGDLS and YYNGEE. Between the trimmed V and J ends, which lost 4 bases and 3 bases, there was a span of 10 bases. CDR3 length: 13 residues. DNA of the CDR3: TGTGCCAGCAGCCCGAGGGCCGACACTGAAGCTTTCTTT. Protein product: CASSPRADTEAFF.

The genes are TRBV25-1 and TRBJ2-7, with 7 bases aligning to TRBD1. Germline V gives CDR1 MGHDK, CDR2 SYGVNS. V was pared by 7 bases and J by 5 bases, with 5 bases of the junction left unmatched. This CDR3 contains 12 residues. The CDR3 nucleotides read TGTGCCAGCAAACGACAGGGAAACGAGCAGTACTTC. Translated: CASKRQGNEQYF.

This clonotype has ten or more counts. The rearrangement uses TRBV7-6 and TRBJ2-5; the D gene could be TRBD1 or TRBD2 (6 bases each). Germline values: CDR1 SGHVS, CDR2 FNYEAQ. This CDR3 comprises 15 residues. Trimming took 2 bases from V and 5 from J, leaving 15 bases between them. The CDR3: CASSLSIGGGETQYF. The CDR3, as DNA: TGTGCCAGCAGCTTATCTATCGGAGGGGGGGAGACCCAGTACTTC.

The chain couples TRBV10-2 to TRBJ2-2, with no clear D. The V and J ends lost 6 bases and 5 bases respectively, with 13 bases between them. The CDR3 has 14 amino acids. Germline CDR1 and CDR2: WSHSY and SAAADI. The CDR3 DNA reads as TGCGCCAGCAGGGCAGAGCAAGAGACCGGGGAGCTGTTTTTT. Translation: CASRAEQETGELFF.

The gene calls are TRBV6-2 or TRBV6-3 and TRBJ2-7; 7 bases match TRBD1. After removal of 10 bases from V and 3 bases from J, the junction contained 12 bases not matched to a gene. The germline V gene encodes CDR1 MNHEY and CDR2 SVGEGT. This CDR3 region has 14 residues. The CDR3 region has the DNA TGTGCCACCCAAGGGACAGCCAACTACTACGAGCAGTACTTC. This codes for CATQGTANYYEQYF.

The sample holds a few counts of this clonotype. Here the CDR3 DNA reads TGTGCCAGCGTGGCATTAGACAGTACGGGACTCCTCGGTCGGACCCAGTACTTC. This codes for CASVALDSTGLLGRTQYF. The chain employs TRBV6-2 or TRBV6-3 and TRBJ2-5, with D perhaps matching TRBD2 (6 bases). The CDR3 has 18 residues. V was cut by 8 bases and J by 7 bases, with 32 bases left in between. The germline CDR1 and CDR2 sequences are MNHEY and SVGEGT.

This clonotype was picked up many times. V usage is TRBV10-3 and J usage is TRBJ1-1; D is possibly TRBD1 (5 bases). CDR1 and CDR2 (germline): ENHRY, SYGVKD. This CDR3 is 12 amino acids long. Trimming shortened V by 8 bases and J by 4 bases, and 11 bases separated the two germline ends. The CDR3 DNA is TGTGCCATCGGATTCCAGGGCACTGAAGCTTTCTTT. It translates to CAIGFQGTEAFF.

This clonotype was found many times. V is TRBV13 and J is TRBJ1-1; no definite D call. Per the germline V gene, CDR1 is PRHDT and CDR2 is FYEKMQ (reference sequence). CDR3 length: 13 residues. Trimming took off 5 bases at V and 6 bases at J, with 13 bases between the two ends. In DNA form, the CDR3 reads TGTGCCAGCAGCCTCGTTATGGGAGCTGAAGCTTTCTTT. Translation gives CASSLVMGAEAFF.

The table lists this clonotype with many counts. V gene TRBV7-2 combines with J gene TRBJ1-4; D call uncertain. Germline values: CDR1 SGHTA, CDR2 FQGNSA. The CDR3 consists of 14 residues. The V end was cut by 1 base, the J end by 8 bases, with 11 bases between. CDR3 DNA: TGTGCCAGCAGCTTAGATCTGGGGAAGGAAAAACTGTTTTTT. Protein sequence: CASSLDLGKEKLFF.

The chain links TRBV10-3 to TRBJ1-2; 8 bases align to TRBD1. The CDR3 extends over 14 amino acids. CDR1 is ENHRY and CDR2 is SYGVKD in the germline V gene. With 2 bases clipped from V and 3 bases from J, the junction kept 2 bases outside the gene matches. This CDR3 is CAISEEGQDYGYTF. CDR3 nucleotides: TGTGCCATCAGTGAGGAGGGACAGGACTATGGCTACACCTTC.

The chain employs TRBV20-1 and TRBJ1-6; D gene unclear. V gave up 3 bases and J gave up 10 bases, with 16 bases separating them. Germline CDR1 and CDR2: DFQATT and SNEGSKA (reference sequence). CDR3 size: 14 residues. CDR3 region: CSARAGRFESPLHF. CDR3 nucleotides: TGCAGTGCTAGGGCCGGCAGGTTCGAATCACCCCTCCACTTT.

This clonotype was detected many times. This chain joins TRBV7-3 and TRBJ2-2, with TRBD1 matching over 7 bases. There are 15 residues in the CDR3. Per germline, CDR1 SGHTA and CDR2 FQGTGA. V dropped 5 bases and J dropped 4; count of bases not matched to a gene: 7. The CDR3 DNA is TGTGCCAGCAGCCCCTCCGGGACAGTCACCGGGGAGCTGTTTTTT. It yields the protein CASSPSGTVTGELFF. Variable domain in full (rest from reference TRBV7-3 and TRBJ2-2): GAGVSQTPSNKVTEKGKYVELRCDPISGHTALYWYRQSLGQGPEFLIYFQGTGAADDSGLPNDRFFAVRPEGSVSTLKIQRTERGDSAVYLCASSPSGTVTGELFFGEGSRLTVL.

The chain carries TRBV7-9 and TRBJ2-7; 11 bases are a match to TRBD2. The CDR3 totals 16 residues. V dropped 4 bases and J dropped 2; count of bases not matched to a gene: 7. Germline CDR1 reads SEHNR; CDR2 reads FQNEAQ (reference sequence). The CDR3 region has the DNA TGTGCCAGCAGCTCCGGGACTAGCGGAATAGCCTACGAGCAGTACTTC. It is translated as CASSSGTSGIAYEQYF.

The rearrangement uses TRBV4-2 and TRBJ2-5; D might be TRBD2 (6 bases). The CDR3 is 14 residues long. The germline V gene encodes CDR1 LGHNA and CDR2 YNFKEQ. Trimming removed 7 bases at V and 5 bases at J, with 17 bases between. CDR3 protein: CASMPRGGWETQYF. The CDR3 DNA sequence: TGTGCCAGCATGCCGCGGGGAGGTTGGGAGACCCAGTACTTC.

This sequence joins TRBV5-1 and TRBJ1-2; TRBD1 aligns across 8 bases. V was pared by 2 bases and J by 8 bases, with 11 bases of the junction left unmatched. CDR3 length: 15 residues. The germline V gene has CDR1 SGHRS and CDR2 YFSETQ. DNA of the CDR3: TGCGCCAGCAGCTTTTCCGACAGGGGACTAGGAGGCTACACCTTC. Its translation is CASSFSDRGLGGYTF.

This clonotype was counted at least ten times. The chain couples TRBV19 to TRBJ1-5; 8 bases fit TRBD1. The CDR3 runs to 15 residues. V lost 5 bases and J lost 6; bases outside the gene matches: 9. Germline V CDR1 and CDR2: LNHDA, SQIVND (reference sequence). CDR3 sequence reads: CASSSNRGRSQPQHF. CDR3 sequence (DNA): TGTGCCAGTAGTTCGAACAGGGGGAGGAGTCAGCCCCAGCATTTT.

J is TRBJ2-1 and V is TRBV19, with a weak D call TRBD2 (6 bases). The CDR3 is made up of 14 amino acids. Trimming removed 3 bases at V and 4 bases at J, with 10 bases between. CDR1 and CDR2 from the germline V gene are LNHDA and SQIVND (reference sequence). Here the CDR3 reads CASSISGEYNEQFF. In DNA, the CDR3 is TGTGCCAGTAGTATTTCGGGAGAATACAATGAGCAGTTCTTC.